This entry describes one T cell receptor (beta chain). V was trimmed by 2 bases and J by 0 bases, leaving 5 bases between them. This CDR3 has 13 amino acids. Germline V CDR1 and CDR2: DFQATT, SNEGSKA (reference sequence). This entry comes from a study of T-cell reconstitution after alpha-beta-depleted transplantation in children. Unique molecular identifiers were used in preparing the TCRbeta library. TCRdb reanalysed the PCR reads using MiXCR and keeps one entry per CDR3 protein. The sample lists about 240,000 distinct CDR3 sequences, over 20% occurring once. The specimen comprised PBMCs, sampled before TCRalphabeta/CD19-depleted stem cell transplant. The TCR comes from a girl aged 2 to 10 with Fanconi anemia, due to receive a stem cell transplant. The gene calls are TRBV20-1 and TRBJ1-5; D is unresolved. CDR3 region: CSARQFSNQPQHF. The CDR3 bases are TGCAGTGCTAGACAGTTTAGCAATCAGCCCCAGCATTTT.